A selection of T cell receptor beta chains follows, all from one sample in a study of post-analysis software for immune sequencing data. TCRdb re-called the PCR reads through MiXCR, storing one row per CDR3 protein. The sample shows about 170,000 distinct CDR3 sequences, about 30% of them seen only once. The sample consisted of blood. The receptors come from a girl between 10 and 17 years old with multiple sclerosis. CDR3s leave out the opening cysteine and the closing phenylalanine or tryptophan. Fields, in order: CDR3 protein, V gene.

CDR3 protein: ASSEWGTRPEAF
V gene: TRBV25-1

CDR3 protein: SAAGTGVLTDTQY
V gene: TRBV20-1

CDR3 protein: ASRADRSSYNEQF
V gene: TRBV12-3/TRBV12-4

CDR3 protein: ASSLAQVGDEQY
V gene: TRBV7-8

CDR3 protein: TSSVGTGVTEAF
V gene: TRBV9

CDR3 protein: AISDDSHYGYT
V gene: TRBV10-3

CDR3 protein: TSSTGQGVDEQY
V gene: TRBV6-6

CDR3 protein: AISHRDRDHNYGYT
V gene: TRBV10-3

CDR3 protein: SARDMELEGVNEQF
V gene: TRBV20-1

CDR3 protein: VWSVRSANTDTQY
V gene: TRBV30

CDR3 protein: ASSYSSYGHYGYT
V gene: TRBV6-5

CDR3 protein: AWSVQDRDYNEQF
V gene: TRBV30